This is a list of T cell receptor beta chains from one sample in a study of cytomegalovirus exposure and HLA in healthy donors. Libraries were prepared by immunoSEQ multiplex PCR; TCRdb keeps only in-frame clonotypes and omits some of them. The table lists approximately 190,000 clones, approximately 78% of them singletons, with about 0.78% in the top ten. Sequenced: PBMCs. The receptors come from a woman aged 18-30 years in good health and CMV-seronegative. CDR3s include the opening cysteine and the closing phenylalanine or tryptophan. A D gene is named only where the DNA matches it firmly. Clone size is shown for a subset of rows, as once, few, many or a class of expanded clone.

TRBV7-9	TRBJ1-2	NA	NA	CASSLIGGQYGYTF	TGTGCCAGCAGCTTAATAGGTGGGCAATATGGCTACACCTTC
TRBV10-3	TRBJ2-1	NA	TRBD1	CAISEGQGPNEQFF	TGTGCCATCAGTGAGGGACAGGGACCCAATGAGCAGTTCTTC
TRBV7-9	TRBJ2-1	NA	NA	CASSGRVQFF	TGTGCCAGCAGCGGGAGAGTGCAGTTCTTC
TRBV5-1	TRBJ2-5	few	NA	CASRRDGHVGARETQYF	TGCGCCAGCAGGAGGGATGGCCACGTCGGAGCCCGGGAGACCCAGTACTTC
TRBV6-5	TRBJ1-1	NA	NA	CASSYGQNTEAFF	TGTGCCAGCAGTTACGGGCAGAACACTGAAGCTTTCTTT
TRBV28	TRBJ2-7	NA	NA	CASSSPGPSYEQYF	TGTGCCAGCAGTTCTCCGGGTCCGAGCTACGAGCAGTACTTC
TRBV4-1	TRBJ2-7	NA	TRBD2	CASSPALGRADEQYF	TGCGCCAGCAGTCCAGCCTTAGGGAGGGCCGATGAGCAGTACTTC
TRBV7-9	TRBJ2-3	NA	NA	CASSTTAGAQDTQYF	TGTGCCAGCAGCACTACCGCGGGGGCCCAAGATACGCAGTATTTT
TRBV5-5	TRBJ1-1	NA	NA	CASSQPTVVNTEAFF	TGTGCCAGCAGCCAACCGACAGTTGTGAACACTGAAGCTTTCTTT
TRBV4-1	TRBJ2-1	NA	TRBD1	CASSQGVGYNEQFF	TGCGCCAGCAGTCAGGGGGTGGGTTACAATGAGCAGTTCTTC
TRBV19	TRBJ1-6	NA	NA	CASSTGVDSPLHF	TGTGCCAGTAGTACAGGGGTGGATTCACCCCTCCACTTT
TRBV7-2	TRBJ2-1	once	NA	CASSLDSGPNEQFF	TGTGCCAGCAGCTTAGATAGCGGACCAAATGAGCAGTTCTTC
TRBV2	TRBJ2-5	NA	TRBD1	CASSVDRGRETQYF	TGTGCCAGCAGCGTTGACAGGGGGCGAGAGACCCAGTACTTC
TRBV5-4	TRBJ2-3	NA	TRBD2	CAFGAGGFTDTQYF	TGTGCCTTTGGGGCGGGGGGTTTCACAGATACGCAGTATTTT
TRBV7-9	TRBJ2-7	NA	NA	CASSPGYPLTYEQYF	TGTGCCAGCAGCCCGGGGTACCCCCTGACCTACGAGCAGTACTTC